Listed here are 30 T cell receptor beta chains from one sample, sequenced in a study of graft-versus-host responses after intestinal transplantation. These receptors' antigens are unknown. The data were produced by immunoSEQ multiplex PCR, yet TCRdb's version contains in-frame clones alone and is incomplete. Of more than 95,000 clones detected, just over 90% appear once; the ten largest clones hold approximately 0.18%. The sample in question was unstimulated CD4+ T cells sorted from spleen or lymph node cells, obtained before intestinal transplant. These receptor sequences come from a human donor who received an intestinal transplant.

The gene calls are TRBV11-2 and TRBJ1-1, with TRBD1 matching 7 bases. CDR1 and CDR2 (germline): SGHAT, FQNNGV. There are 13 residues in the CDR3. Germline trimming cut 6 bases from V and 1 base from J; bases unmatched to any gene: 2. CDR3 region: CASSYRGNTEAFF. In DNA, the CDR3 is TGTGCCAGCAGTTACAGGGGGAACACTGAAGCTTTCTTT.

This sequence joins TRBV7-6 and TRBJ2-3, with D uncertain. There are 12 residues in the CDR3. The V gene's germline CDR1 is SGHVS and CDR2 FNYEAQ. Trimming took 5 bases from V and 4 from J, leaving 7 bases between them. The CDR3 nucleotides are TGTGCCAGCAGCCAACACCCAGATACGCAGTATTTT. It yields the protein CASSQHPDTQYF.

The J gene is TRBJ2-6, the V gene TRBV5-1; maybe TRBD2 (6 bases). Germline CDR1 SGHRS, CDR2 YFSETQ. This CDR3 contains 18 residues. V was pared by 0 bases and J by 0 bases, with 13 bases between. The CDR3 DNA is TGCGCCAGCAGCTTGGAGGAGGGAGCCTACTCTGGGGCCAACGTCCTGACTTTC. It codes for CASSLEEGAYSGANVLTF.

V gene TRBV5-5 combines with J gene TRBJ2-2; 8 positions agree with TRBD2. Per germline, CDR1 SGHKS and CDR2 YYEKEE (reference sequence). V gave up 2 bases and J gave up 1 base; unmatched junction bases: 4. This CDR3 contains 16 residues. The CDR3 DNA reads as TGTGCCAGCAGCTTTATACTAGCGGAGAACACCGGGGAGCTGTTTTTT. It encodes CASSFILAENTGELFF.

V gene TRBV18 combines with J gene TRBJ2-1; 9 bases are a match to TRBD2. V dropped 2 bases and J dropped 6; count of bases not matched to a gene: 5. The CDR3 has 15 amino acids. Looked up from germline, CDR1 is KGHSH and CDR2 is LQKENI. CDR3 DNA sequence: TGTGCCAGCTCACCAATTATTAGCGGGGGCAATGAGCAGTTCTTC. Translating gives CASSPIISGGNEQFF. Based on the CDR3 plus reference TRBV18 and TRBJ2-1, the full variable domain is NAGVMQNPRHLVRRRGQEARLRCSPMKGHSHVYWYRQLPEEGLKFMVYLQKENIIDESGMPKERFSAEFPKEGPSILRIQQVVRGDSAAYFCASSPIISGGNEQFFGPGTRLTVL.

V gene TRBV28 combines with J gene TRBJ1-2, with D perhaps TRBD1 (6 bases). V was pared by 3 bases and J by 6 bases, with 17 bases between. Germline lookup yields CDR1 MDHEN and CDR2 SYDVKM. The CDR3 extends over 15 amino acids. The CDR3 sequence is CASSLGTRGGHGYTF. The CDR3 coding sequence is TGTGCCAGCAGTTTGGGAACGCGGGGGGGGCATGGCTACACCTTC.

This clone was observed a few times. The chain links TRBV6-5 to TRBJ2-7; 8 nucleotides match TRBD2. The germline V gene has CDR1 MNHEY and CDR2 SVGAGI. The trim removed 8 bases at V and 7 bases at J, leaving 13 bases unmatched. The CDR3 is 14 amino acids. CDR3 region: CASSASGLLEEQYF. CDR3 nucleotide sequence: TGTGCCAGCTCGGCTAGCGGGCTGCTAGAGGAGCAGTACTTC.

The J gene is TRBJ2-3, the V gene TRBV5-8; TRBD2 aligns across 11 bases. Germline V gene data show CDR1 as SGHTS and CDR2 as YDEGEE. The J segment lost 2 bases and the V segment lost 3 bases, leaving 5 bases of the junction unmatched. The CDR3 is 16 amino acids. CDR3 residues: CASSSGTSGYTDTQYF. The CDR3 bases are TGTGCCAGCAGCTCGGGGACTAGCGGCTACACAGATACGCAGTATTTT.

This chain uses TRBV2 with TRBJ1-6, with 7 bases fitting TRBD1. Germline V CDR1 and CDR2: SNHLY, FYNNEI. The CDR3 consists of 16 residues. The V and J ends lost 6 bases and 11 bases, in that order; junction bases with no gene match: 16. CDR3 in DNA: TGTGCCAGCAGCCATCTGACAGGGAAAGCCCAAACACCCCTCCACTTT. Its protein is CASSHLTGKAQTPLHF.

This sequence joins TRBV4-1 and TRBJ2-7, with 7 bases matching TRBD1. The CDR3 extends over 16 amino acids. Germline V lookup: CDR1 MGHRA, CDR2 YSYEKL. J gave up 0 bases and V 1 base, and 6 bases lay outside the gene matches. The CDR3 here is CASSQGRGPSSYEQYF. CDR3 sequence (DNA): TGCGCCAGCAGCCAAGGAAGGGGGCCAAGCTCCTACGAGCAGTACTTC.

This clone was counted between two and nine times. The CDR3 here is CAWSLDRGKNQPQHF. CDR3 nucleotides: TGTGCCTGGAGTTTGGACAGGGGTAAGAATCAGCCCCAGCATTTT. The chain employs TRBV30 and TRBJ1-5; 9 nucleotides line up with TRBD1. Germline V gene lookup returns CDR1 GTSNPN and CDR2 SVGIG (reference sequence). V gave up 2 bases and J gave up 4 bases; unmatched junction bases: 6. This CDR3 is 15 amino acids long.

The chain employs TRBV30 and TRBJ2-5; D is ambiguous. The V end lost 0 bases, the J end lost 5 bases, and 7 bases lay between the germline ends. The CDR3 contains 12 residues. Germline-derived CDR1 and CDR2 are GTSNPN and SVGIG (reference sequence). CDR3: CAWSVNAETQYF. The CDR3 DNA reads TGTGCCTGGAGTGTAAACGCGGAGACCCAGTACTTC.

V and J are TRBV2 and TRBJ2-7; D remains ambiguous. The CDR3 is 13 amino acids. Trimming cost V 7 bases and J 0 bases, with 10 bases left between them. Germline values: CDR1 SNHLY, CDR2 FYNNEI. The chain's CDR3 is CASIPFSSYEQYF. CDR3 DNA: TGTGCCAGCATCCCTTTCAGCTCCTACGAGCAGTACTTC.

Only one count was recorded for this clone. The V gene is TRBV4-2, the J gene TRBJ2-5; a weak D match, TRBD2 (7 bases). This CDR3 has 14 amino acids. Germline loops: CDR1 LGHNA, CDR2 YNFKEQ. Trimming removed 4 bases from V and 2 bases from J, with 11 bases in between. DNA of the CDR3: TGTGCCAGCAGCCTGGGGGGGCCGCAAGAGACCCAGTACTTC. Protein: CASSLGGPQETQYF.

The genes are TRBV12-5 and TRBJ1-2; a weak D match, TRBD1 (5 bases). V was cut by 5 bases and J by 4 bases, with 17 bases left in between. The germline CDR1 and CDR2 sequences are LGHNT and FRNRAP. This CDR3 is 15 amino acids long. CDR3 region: CASGATRGSSYGYTF. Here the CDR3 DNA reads TGTGCTAGTGGTGCTACTCGGGGGTCGAGCTATGGCTACACCTTC.

The CDR3 sequence is CASSYGDIPSYGYTF. The CDR3 bases are TGTGCCAGCAGTTATGGGGACATACCCTCCTATGGCTACACCTTC. The rearrangement uses TRBV6-5 and TRBJ1-2; weak D call: TRBD1 (6 bases). V was pared by 3 bases and J by 4 bases, with 15 bases between. The CDR3 is 15 amino acids. Germline loops: CDR1 MNHEY, CDR2 SVGAGI.

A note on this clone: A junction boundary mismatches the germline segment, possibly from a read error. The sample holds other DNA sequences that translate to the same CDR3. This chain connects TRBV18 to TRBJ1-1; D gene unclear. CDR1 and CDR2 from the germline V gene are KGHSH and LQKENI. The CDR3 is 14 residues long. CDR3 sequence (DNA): TGTGCCAGCTCAAGTCGGAGTATGAACACTGAAGCTTTTTTT. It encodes CASSSRSMNTEAFF.

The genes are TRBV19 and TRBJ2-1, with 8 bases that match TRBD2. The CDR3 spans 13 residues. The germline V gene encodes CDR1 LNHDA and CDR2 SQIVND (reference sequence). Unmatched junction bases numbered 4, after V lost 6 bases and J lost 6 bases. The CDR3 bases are TGTGCCAGTAGAAGCGGGGGAACCAATGAGCAGTTCTTC. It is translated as CASRSGGTNEQFF.

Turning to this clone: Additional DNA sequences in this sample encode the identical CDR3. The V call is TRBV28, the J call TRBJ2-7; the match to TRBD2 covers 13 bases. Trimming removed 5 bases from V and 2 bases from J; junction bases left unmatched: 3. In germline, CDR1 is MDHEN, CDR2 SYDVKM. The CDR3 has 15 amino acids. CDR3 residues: CASSPGTSGTYEQYF. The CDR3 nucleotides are TGTGCCAGCAGTCCTGGGACTAGCGGGACCTACGAGCAGTACTTC.

The CDR3 coding sequence is TGTGCCAGCAGCTTAGTCCCGACTAGCGGGGGGGCCGGGACCCAGTACTTC. It encodes CASSLVPTSGGAGTQYF. The gene calls are TRBV7-9 and TRBJ2-5, with 14 positions matching TRBD2. Germline V CDR1 and CDR2: SEHNR, FQNEAQ (reference sequence). With V trimmed by 1 base and J by 7 bases, 8 bases remained unmatched. The CDR3 runs to 17 residues.

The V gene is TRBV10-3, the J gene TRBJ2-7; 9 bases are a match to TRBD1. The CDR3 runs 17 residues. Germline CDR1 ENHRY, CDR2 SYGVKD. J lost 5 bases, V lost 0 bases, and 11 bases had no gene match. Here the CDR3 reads CAISESGPGQGIHEQYF. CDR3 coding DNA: TGTGCCATCAGTGAGTCGGGGCCAGGACAGGGGATCCACGAGCAGTACTTC.

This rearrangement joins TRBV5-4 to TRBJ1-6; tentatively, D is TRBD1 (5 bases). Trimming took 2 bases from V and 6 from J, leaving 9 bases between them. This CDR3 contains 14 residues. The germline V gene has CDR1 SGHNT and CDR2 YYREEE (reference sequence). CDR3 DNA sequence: TGTGCCAGCAGCTTCGGGGGGAGTAATTCACCCCTCCACTTT. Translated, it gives CASSFGGSNSPLHF.

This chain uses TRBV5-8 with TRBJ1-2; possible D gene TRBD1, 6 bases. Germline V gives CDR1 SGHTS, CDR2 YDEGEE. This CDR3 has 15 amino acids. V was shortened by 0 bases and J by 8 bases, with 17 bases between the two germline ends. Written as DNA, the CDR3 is TGTGCCAGCAGCTTGGTACAGGGTAGCATGGTCGGCTACACCTTC. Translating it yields CASSLVQGSMVGYTF.

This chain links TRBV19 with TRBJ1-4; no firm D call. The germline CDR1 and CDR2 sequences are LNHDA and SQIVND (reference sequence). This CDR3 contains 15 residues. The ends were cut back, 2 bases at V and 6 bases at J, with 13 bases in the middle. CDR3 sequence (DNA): TGTGCCAGTAGTATACTTGGGTCCGGGGATGAAAAACTGTTTTTT. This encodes CASSILGSGDEKLFF.

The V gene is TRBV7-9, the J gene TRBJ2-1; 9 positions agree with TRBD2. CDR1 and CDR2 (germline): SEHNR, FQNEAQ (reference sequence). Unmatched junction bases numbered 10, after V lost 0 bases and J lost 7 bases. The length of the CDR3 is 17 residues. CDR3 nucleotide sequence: TGTGCCAGCAGCTTAGCGAATTGGCGGGGGGGCTCAAATGAGCAGTTCTTC. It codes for CASSLANWRGGSNEQFF.

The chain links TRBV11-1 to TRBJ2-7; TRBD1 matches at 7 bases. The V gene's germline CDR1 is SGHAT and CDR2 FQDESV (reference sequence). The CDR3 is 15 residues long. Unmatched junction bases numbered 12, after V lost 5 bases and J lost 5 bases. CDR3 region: CASSPWDSKSNEQYF. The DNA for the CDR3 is TGTGCCAGCAGCCCCTGGGACAGCAAGTCCAACGAGCAGTACTTC.

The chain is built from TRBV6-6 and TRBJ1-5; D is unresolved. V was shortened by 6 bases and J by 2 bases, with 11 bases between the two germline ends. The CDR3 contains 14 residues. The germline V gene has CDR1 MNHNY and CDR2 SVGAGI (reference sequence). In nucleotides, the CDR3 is TGTGCCAGCAGGACACCCTCTGGCAATCAGCCCCAGCATTTT. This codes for CASRTPSGNQPQHF.

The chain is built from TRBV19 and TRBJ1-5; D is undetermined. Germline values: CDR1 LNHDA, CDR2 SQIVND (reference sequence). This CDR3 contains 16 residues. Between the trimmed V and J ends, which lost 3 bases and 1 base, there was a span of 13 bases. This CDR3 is CASSIDPGLSNQPQHF. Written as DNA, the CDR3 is TGTGCCAGTAGTATCGACCCAGGACTCAGCAATCAGCCCCAGCATTTT.

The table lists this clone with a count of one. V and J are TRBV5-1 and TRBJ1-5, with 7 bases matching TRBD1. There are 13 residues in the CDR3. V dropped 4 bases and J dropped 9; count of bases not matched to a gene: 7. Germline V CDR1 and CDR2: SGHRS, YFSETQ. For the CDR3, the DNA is TGCGCCAGCAGCCCCGGGACAGTCGGGCCCCAGCATTTT. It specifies CASSPGTVGPQHF.

The CDR3 loop is CASSYDTSSGANVLTF. The CDR3 nucleotides are TGTGCCAGCAGTTATGACACCTCCTCTGGGGCCAACGTCCTGACTTTC. The chain joins TRBV6-5 to TRBJ2-6; D gene ambiguous. Germline V lookup: CDR1 MNHEY, CDR2 SVGAGI. V was shortened by 3 bases and J by 0 bases, with 9 bases between the two germline ends. The CDR3 length is 16 residues.